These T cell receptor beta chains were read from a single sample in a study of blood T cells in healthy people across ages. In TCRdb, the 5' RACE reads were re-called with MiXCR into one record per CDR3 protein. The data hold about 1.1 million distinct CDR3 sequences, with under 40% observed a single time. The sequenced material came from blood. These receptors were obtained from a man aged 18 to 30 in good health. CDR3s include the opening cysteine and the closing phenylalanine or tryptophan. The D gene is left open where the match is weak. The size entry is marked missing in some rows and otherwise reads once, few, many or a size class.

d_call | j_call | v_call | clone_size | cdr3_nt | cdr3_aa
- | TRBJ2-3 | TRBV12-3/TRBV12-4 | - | TGTGCCAGCATCTTTTCGGGTACGCGTTTCACAGATACGCAGTATTTT | CASIFSGTRFTDTQYF
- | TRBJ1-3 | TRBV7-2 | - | TGTGCCATCCTTGTTCCGGACTCTGGAAACACCATATATTTT | CAILVPDSGNTIYF
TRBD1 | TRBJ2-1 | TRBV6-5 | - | TGTGCCAGCAAACCCCGGACAGGATACAATGAGCAGTTCTTC | CASKPRTGYNEQFF
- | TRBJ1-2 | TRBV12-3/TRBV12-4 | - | TGTGCCAGCAGTTCAGACAGTGTCTATGGCTACACCTTC | CASSSDSVYGYTF
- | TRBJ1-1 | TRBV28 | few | TGTGCCAGCAGAAATCACAGGGTCGCGGACACTGAAGCTTTCTTT | CASRNHRVADTEAFF
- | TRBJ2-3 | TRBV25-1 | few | TGTGCCAGCAGTGAATTTGGCGAAAGCACAGATACGCAGTATTTT | CASSEFGESTDTQYF
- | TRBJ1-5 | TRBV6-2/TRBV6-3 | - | TGTGCCACCAAGGACGGAGACAATCAGCCCCAGCATTTT | CATKDGDNQPQHF
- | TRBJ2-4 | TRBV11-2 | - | TGTGCCAGCAGCCTGCAAGATTTCATTCAGTACTTC | CASSLQDFIQYF
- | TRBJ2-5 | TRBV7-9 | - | TGTGCCAGCAGCTCCCAGGGTATCCAAGAGACCCAGTACTTC | CASSSQGIQETQYF
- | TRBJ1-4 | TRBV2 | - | TGTGCCAGCAGCCCTATAGGGGGGTCTAATGAAAAACTGTTTTTT | CASSPIGGSNEKLFF
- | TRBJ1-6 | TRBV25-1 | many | TGTGCCAGCAGTGTGTTGGGCACAAATTCACCCCTCCACTTT | CASSVLGTNSPLHF
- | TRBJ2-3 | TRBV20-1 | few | TGCAGTGCAGAGAAACCCGGGGGAAGAGTTGCAGATACGCAGTATTTT | CSAEKPGGRVADTQYF
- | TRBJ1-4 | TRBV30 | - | TGTGCCTGGAGTGTAAACGGTGAAAAACTGTTTTTT | CAWSVNGEKLFF
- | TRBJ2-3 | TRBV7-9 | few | TGTGCCAGCAGCCGAACTAGCTCCCTCACAGATACGCAGTATTTT | CASSRTSSLTDTQYF
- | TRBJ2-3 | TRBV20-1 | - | TGCAGTGCTAGTATTTGGGCAGGGCCCACAGATACGCAGTATTTT | CSASIWAGPTDTQYF
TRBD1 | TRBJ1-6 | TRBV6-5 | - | TGTGCCAGCAGTCCAGGGACAGGGTTCGCCCCCCACTTT | CASSPGTGFAPHF
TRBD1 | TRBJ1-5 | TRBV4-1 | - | TGCGCCAGCAGCCATGGACAGGTTAGCAATCAGCCCCAGCATTTT | CASSHGQVSNQPQHF
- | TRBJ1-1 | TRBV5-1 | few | TGCGCCAGCAGCTTGGCACCGCAGACTAAGAACACTGAAGCTTTCTTT | CASSLAPQTKNTEAFF
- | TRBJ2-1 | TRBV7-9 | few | TGTGCCAGCAGCGTAGACCCCAATGAGCAGTTCTTC | CASSVDPNEQFF
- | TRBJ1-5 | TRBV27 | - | TGTGCCAGCAGTTTCCTATTCGGCACTCAGCCCCAGCATTTT | CASSFLFGTQPQHF
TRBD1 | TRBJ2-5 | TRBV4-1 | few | TGCGCCAGCAGCCAACCGGACAGGGAAGGAGAGACCCAGTACTTC | CASSQPDREGETQYF
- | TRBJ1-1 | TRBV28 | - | TGTGCCAGCAGCCCTACCGGGAGCACGAAAGCTTTCTTT | CASSPTGSTKAFF
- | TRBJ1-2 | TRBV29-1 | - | TGCAGCGCTGAAGATCGAGTTCATGGCTACACCTTC | CSAEDRVHGYTF
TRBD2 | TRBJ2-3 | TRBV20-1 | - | TGCAGTGCTCACCCAATCCCCGGACTAGCACCAGATACGCAGTATTTT | CSAHPIPGLAPDTQYF
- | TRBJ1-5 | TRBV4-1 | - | TGCGCCAGCAGCCAAGAATCAGGGGAGGGACAGCCCCAGCATTTT | CASSQESGEGQPQHF
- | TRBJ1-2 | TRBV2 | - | TGTGCCAGCAACCCTGAATCCTCCCACTATGGCTACACCTTC | CASNPESSHYGYTF
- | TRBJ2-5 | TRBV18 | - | TGTGCCAGCTCACCACCACCAGGGGCGGAGACCCAGTACTTC | CASSPPPGAETQYF
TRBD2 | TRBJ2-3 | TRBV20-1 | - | TGCAGTGCTAGAGACCACCCCGGGACTAGCTTAAATACGCAGTATTTT | CSARDHPGTSLNTQYF
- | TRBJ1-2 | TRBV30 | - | TGTGCCTGGAATGTACCTCGACAGGCGGAATATGGCTACACCTTC | CAWNVPRQAEYGYTF